This T cell receptor beta chain is from a study of neurological immune-mediated disorders. It was by 5'RACE with 10-nucleotide random UMIs that the cDNA was made. One entry per CDR3 protein results from TCRdb running MiXCR on the 5' RACE reads. The sample has about 14,000 distinct CDR3 sequences; under 15% are singletons. This clonotype was counted ten times or more. V trimming: 0 bases; J trimming: 4 bases; junction bases outside the gene matches: 3. The CDR3 runs to 15 residues. Germline values: CDR1 MGHRA, CDR2 YSYEKL. The V and J genes are TRBV4-1 and TRBJ1-5; 7 nucleotides match TRBD1. The source material was CD8+ T cells from blood. The origin of this receptor is a female donor with HTLV-1-associated myelopathy (HAM/TSP). CDR3 sequence reads: CASSQETGLNQPQHF. CDR3 nucleotide sequence: TGCGCCAGCAGCCAAGAGACAGGGTTAAATCAGCCCCAGCATTTT.